These T cell receptor beta chains were read from a single sample in a study of blood T cell repertoires in COVID-19. Profiling relied on immunoSEQ multiplex PCR, and the TCRdb table lists in-frame clones only, not all of them. This sample has 300,000 or so clones; around 90% occur once, and the top ten carry 1%. Input material: peripheral blood. These receptors came from a man aged 50 to 60 with active or convalescent COVID-19. CDR3s include the opening cysteine and the closing phenylalanine or tryptophan. D genes are given only for firm matches. Not every row has a clone size; where given, it reads once, few, many or a size class.

d_call	cdr3_length	v_call	clone_size	j_call	cdr3_aa	cdr3_nt
TRBD1	16	TRBV27	-	TRBJ2-2	CASSPRQGYDTGELFF	TGTGCCAGCAGTCCCCGACAGGGTTATGACACCGGGGAGCTGTTTTTT
TRBD1	13	TRBV27	-	TRBJ1-1	CASRRTGNTEAFF	TGTGCCAGCAGGCGGACAGGGAACACTGAAGCTTTCTTT
TRBD1	15	TRBV24-1	-	TRBJ1-2	CATSESTGGKGGYTF	TGTGCCACCAGTGAATCTACAGGGGGTAAAGGGGGCTACACCTTC
-	15	TRBV25-1	-	TRBJ1-1	CASSEYQTGNTEAFF	TGTGCCAGCAGTGAATACCAGACGGGTAACACTGAAGCTTTCTTT
TRBD1	14	TRBV5-5	-	TRBJ1-6	CASSYGTGLGPLHF	TGTGCCAGCAGCTACGGGACAGGACTTGGACCCCTCCACTTT
TRBD1	14	TRBV2	-	TRBJ1-1	CASSVDRMNTEAFF	TGTGCCAGCAGCGTGGACAGGATGAACACTGAAGCTTTCTTT
-	15	TRBV19	-	TRBJ1-5	CATAGYRYSNQPQHF	TGTGCCACCGCAGGGTATCGGTATAGCAATCAGCCCCAGCATTTT
-	13	TRBV2	-	TRBJ2-1	CASRGTLGGEQFF	TGTGCCAGCCGGGGGACTCTCGGGGGTGAGCAGTTCTTC
-	16	TRBV9	-	TRBJ2-1	CASSALDPGAYNEQFF	TGTGCCAGCAGCGCATTGGACCCGGGGGCCTACAATGAGCAGTTCTTC
-	15	TRBV5-1	few	TRBJ1-6	CASSHLGTWDSPLHF	TGCGCCAGCAGCCACCTCGGGACATGGGACTCACCCCTCCACTTT
TRBD2	16	TRBV11-3	-	TRBJ2-3	CASSFGSGGPTDTQYF	TGTGCCAGCAGCTTCGGTAGCGGGGGCCCCACAGATACGCAGTATTTT
TRBD1	12	TRBV29-1	-	TRBJ1-3	CSVVAGGNTIYF	TGCAGCGTTGTTGCAGGGGGGAACACCATATATTTT